This T cell receptor beta chain was recorded in a study of T cell changes during pregnancy in multiple sclerosis. The CDR3 length is 14 residues. V dropped 4 bases and J dropped 3 bases, with 11 bases sitting between them. In germline, CDR1 is MRHNA, CDR2 SNTAGT. Measured with immunoSEQ multiplex PCR; TCRdb has only the in-frame clones, and not every one. This sample has 50,000 to 70,000 clones, with about nine tenths found just once. The sample consisted of peripheral blood, taken in the third trimester of pregnancy. The rearrangement uses TRBV6-4 and TRBJ2-3, with D perhaps matching TRBD2 (5 bases). The receptor's source is a female donor in good health, enrolled as a control in a pregnancy study. As DNA, the CDR3 is TGTGCCAGCAGTGTAGGTCCGGGGACAGATACGCAGTATTTT. Amino acids: CASSVGPGTDTQYF.